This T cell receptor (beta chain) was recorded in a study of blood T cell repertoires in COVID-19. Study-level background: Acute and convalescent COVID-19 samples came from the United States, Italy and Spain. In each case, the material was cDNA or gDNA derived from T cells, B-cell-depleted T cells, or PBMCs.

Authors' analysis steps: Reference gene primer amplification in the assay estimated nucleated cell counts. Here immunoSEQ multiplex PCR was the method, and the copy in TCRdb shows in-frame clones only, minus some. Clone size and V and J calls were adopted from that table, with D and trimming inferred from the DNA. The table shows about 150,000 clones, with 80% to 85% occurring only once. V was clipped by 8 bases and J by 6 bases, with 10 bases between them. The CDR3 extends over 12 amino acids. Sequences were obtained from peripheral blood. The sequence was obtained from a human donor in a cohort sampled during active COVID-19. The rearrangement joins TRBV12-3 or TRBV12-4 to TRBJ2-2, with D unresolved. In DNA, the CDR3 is TGTGCCAGCTGCGCCTCCCCCGGGGAGCTGTTTTTT. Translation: CASCASPGELFF.